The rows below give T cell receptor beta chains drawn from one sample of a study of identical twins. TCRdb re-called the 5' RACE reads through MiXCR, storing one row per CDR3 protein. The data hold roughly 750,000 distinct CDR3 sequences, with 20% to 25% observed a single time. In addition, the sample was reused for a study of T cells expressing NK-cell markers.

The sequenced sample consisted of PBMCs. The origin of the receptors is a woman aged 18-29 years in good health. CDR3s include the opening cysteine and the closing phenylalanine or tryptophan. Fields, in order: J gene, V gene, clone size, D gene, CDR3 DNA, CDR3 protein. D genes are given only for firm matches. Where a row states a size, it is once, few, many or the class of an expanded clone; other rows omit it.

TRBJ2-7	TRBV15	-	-	TGTGCCACCAGCAGAGCGAGGGACACCGGCTACGAGCAGTACTTC	CATSRARDTGYEQYF
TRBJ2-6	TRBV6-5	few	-	TGTGCCAGCAGTACCGACAGGCTTGCTTTCTCTGGGGCCAACGTCCTGACTTTC	CASSTDRLAFSGANVLTF
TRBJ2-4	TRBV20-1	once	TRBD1	TGCAGTGCTCCGACAGGGGCCAAAAACATTCAGTACTTC	CSAPTGAKNIQYF
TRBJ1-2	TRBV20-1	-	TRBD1	TGCAGTGCTAGTAGCCAGGGGGCGTATGGCTACACCTTC	CSASSQGAYGYTF
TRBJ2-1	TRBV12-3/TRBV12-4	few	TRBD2	TGTGCCAGCAGTTTCCTAGCGGGAGTCCACAATGAGCAGTTCTTC	CASSFLAGVHNEQFF
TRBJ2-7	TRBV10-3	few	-	TGTGCCATCAGTGACATTTCCGGTAGCGGAGCGGACTACGAGCAGTACTTC	CAISDISGSGADYEQYF
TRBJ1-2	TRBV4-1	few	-	TGCGCCAGCAGCCACGATTTGCAGGGCACAGGCTATGGCTACACCTTC	CASSHDLQGTGYGYTF
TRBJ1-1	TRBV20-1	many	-	TGCAGTGCTAGGAGAGGCGTCACTGAAGCTTTCTTT	CSARRGVTEAFF
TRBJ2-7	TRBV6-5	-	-	TGTGCCAGCAGTTACCTCGCTTCTTCAGGGAGCTACGAGCAGTACTTC	CASSYLASSGSYEQYF
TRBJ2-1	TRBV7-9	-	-	TGTGCCAGCAGCCCTACGACAATACTAGCACGTGAGCAGTTCTTC	CASSPTTILAREQFF
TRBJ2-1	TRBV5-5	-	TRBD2	TGTGCCAGCAGCTCACTGGAGCGGGATCCACCGTTCTTC	CASSSLERDPPFF
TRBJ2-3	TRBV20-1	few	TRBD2	TGCAGTGCCCTTAGCGGGGCTAGCACAGATACGCAGTATTTT	CSALSGASTDTQYF
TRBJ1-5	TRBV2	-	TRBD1	TGTGCCAGCAGTGACAACCCGTTCGTTCGGGACAGCCGTGGGCCCCAGCATTTT	CASSDNPFVRDSRGPQHF
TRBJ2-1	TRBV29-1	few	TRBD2	TGCAGCGTTTCCAGACTAGCAGAGCAGTTCTTC	CSVSRLAEQFF
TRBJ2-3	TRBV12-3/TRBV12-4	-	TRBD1	TGTGCCAGCAGTTTGGATGTGCTGAGGGCGCGGGGGCCGTCCGACAGGGGGCACGCAGATACGCAGTATTTT	CASSLDVLRARGPSDRGHADTQYF
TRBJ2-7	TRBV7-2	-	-	TGTGCCAGCAGCTTAGGACGTGGGGATACCTACGAGCAGTACTTC	CASSLGRGDTYEQYF
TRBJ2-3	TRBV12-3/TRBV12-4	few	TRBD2	TGTGCCAGCAGAAGGACTAGCGGAAAGACGCAGTATTTT	CASRRTSGKTQYF
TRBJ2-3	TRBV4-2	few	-	TGTGCCAGCAGCCAAGGGTTCCCTAGCCCAGGTACGCAGTATTTT	CASSQGFPSPGTQYF
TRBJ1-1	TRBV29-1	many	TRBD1	TGCAGCGTAACGGACAGGGACACTGAAGCTTTCTTT	CSVTDRDTEAFF
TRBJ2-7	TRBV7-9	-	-	TGTGCCAGCAGCCGTTCCATCTACGAGCAGTACTTC	CASSRSIYEQYF
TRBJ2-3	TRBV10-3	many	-	TGTGCCATCAGTGAGGCGGACCGAATCCCGCAGTATTTT	CAISEADRIPQYF
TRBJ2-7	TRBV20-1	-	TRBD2	TGCAGTGCCGGACTAGCGGGCATTATTTACTGCGAGCAGTACTTC	CSAGLAGIIYCEQYF
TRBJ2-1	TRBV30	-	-	TGTGCCTGGAACAGCTACAATGAGCAGTTCTTC	CAWNSYNEQFF
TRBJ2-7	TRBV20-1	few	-	TGCAGTGCTAGAGATAAGGGGGAGGGCGGCTACGAGCAGTACTTC	CSARDKGEGGYEQYF
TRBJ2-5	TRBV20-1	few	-	TGCAGTGCTAGAGCTGGAAGCGGCGTGTACCAAGAGACCCAGTACTTC	CSARAGSGVYQETQYF
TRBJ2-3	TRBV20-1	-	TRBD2	TGCAGAGCAACCCTGGCGGGGGGAGATACGCAGTATTTT	CRATLAGGDTQYF
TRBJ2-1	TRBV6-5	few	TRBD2	TGTGCCAGCAGCTTAGCGGGAGCTAGGCGCAATGAGCAGTTCTTC	CASSLAGARRNEQFF
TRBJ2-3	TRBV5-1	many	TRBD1	TGCGCCAGCAGTCCGTGGACAGGAGTTGCCCCAGATACGCAGTATTTT	CASSPWTGVAPDTQYF
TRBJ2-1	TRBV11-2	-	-	TGTGCCAGCAGCTCCGGCTTTTCTGGATACTACAATGAGCAGTTCTTC	CASSSGFSGYYNEQFF
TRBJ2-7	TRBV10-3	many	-	TGTGCCATCAGACCCAGCCGGGGTGGGGATGAGCAGTACTTC	CAIRPSRGGDEQYF
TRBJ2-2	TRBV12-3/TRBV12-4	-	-	TGTGCCAGCAGTTTATTTCCCGGGCAGCCTAGGGGGGAGCTGTTTTTT	CASSLFPGQPRGELFF
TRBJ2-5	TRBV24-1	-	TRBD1	TGTGCCACCGTCACCCGGGACAGGGGTGTAACCCAGTACTTC	CATVTRDRGVTQYF
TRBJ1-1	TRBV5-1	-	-	TGCGCCAGCAGCTTCTCAGGTAGTCGGTTGAGGACTGAAGCTTTCTTT	CASSFSGSRLRTEAFF
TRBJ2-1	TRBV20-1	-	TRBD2	TGCAGTGCTAGCGGGAGGCCGAGCTCCTACAATGAGCAGTTCTTC	CSASGRPSSYNEQFF
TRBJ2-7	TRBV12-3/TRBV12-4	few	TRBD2	TGTGCCAGCAGTTTTTTACTAGCGGGACCGCAGTACTTC	CASSFLLAGPQYF
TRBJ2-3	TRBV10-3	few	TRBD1	TGTGCCATCAGCGATACAGGGGGCAAGGGTAAAGATACGCAGTATTTT	CAISDTGGKGKDTQYF
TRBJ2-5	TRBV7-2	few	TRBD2	TGTGCCAGCAGCTTACAAAGCGGGACCCCGGAGGAGACCCAGTACTTC	CASSLQSGTPEETQYF
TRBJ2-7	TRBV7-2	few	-	TGTGCCAGCAGCTTAATAGCGAACGAGCAGTACTTC	CASSLIANEQYF
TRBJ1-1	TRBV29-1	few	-	TGCAGCGGCGTCCCGGGGAACACTGAAGCTTTCTTT	CSGVPGNTEAFF
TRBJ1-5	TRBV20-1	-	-	TGCAGTGCTGAAGGAGGGTCCCAGCCCCAGCATTTT	CSAEGGSQPQHF
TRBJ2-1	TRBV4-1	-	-	TGCGCCAGCAGCCAAGTCGGGGGCGATGAGCAGTTCTTC	CASSQVGGDEQFF
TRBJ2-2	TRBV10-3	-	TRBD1	TGTGCCGTATTGGATATTCGGACAGGGGTAACCGGGGAGCTGTTTTTT	CAVLDIRTGVTGELFF
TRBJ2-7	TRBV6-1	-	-	TGTGCCAGCAGTGAAGCGCCTACTACGTCCTACGAGCAGTACTTC	CASSEAPTTSYEQYF
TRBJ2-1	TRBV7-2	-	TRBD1	TGTGCCAGCAGCTTAGCCCGGGACAGGGGAGCGGTGAATGAGCAGTTCTTC	CASSLARDRGAVNEQFF
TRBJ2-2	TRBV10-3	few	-	TGTGCCGCACGAACAGCGAACACCGGGGAGCTGTTTTTT	CAARTANTGELFF
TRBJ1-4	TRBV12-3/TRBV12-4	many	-	TGTGCCAGCAGTCCCTCGGAAAAACTGTTTTTT	CASSPSEKLFF
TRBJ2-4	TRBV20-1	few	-	TGCAGTGCTACGGAAGGTGAAAACATTCAGTACTTC	CSATEGENIQYF
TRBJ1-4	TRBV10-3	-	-	TGTGCCATCAGTGAAAGGCAGGGGACGGAAAAACTGTTTTTT	CAISERQGTEKLFF
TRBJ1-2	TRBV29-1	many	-	TGCAGCGTTGAAGATCGGACGGAGAACTATGGCTACACCTTC	CSVEDRTENYGYTF
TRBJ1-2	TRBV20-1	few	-	TGCAGCGCTACCCCTAACTATGGCTACACCTTC	CSATPNYGYTF
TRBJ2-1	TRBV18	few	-	TGTGCCAGCTCCCCCGACAGGATCAATGAGCAGTTCTTC	CASSPDRINEQFF
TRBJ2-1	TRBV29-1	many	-	TGCAGCGTATCGAGGGGTGAGCAGTTCTTC	CSVSRGEQFF
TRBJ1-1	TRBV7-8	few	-	TGTGCCAGCAGCTCTTATGGGGGGGCGCGAAGCACTGAAGCTTTCTTT	CASSSYGGARSTEAFF
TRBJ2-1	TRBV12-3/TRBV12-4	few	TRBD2	TGTGCCAGCAGCTACTTCCGAGGACTAGAGGGCAATGAGCAGTTCTTC	CASSYFRGLEGNEQFF
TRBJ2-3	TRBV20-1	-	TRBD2	TGCAGTGTGTTCCCCCGAGCGGGAGGCACAGATACGCAGTATTTT	CSVFPRAGGTDTQYF
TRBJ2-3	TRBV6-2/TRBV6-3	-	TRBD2	TGTGCCAGCACCTTGGAACTAGCGGGCTCGACGCAGTATTTT	CASTLELAGSTQYF
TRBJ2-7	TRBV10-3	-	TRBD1	TGTGCCATCAGTGTACCGGGACAGAAGAATCTCTACGAGCAGTACTTC	CAISVPGQKNLYEQYF
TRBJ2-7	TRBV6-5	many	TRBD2	TGTGCCAGCAGTTTACTAGCGGGGGCTTTCTACGAGCAGTACTTC	CASSLLAGAFYEQYF
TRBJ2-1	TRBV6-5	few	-	TGTGCCAGCAGTTACTCGGTTCTGGATCTGTTCTTC	CASSYSVLDLFF
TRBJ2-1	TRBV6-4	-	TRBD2	TGTGCCAGCAGTGAGGGGACTACCACCTACAATGAGCAGTTCTTC	CASSEGTTTYNEQFF